What follows is one T cell receptor (beta chain) and its context. Its antigen is still unknown. Base-call qualities are not available, and no considerably larger clone is one nucleotide away. These data originate in a study of PD-L1 blockade in urothelial cancer listed by TCRdb under 2017. Regarding the study in general: All patients started therapy in about 2014 and received atezolizumab 1,200 mg intravenously every 3 weeks. An ECOG performance status of 0 or 1 was recorded for the patients, and 0 to 3 prior chemotherapy regimens had been received by the patients. Blood samples were analyzed 3 weeks after the start of treatment (second dose) and 6 weeks after the start of treatment. Pretreatment tumor samples and matched peripheral blood, collected serially before and after atezolizumab treatment, underwent TCR sequencing. Blood samples gave median yields of about 150,000 T cells and 82,636 unique TCRs, along with a median clonality of roughly 0.08. Somatic, immune and clinical correlates of response to PD-L1 blockade with atezolizumab in urothelial cancer were the focus of an exploratory multi-omic analysis. Twenty-five of 29 patients were males with bladder-origin urothelial cancer, and about 65% of the roughly 30 reported a prior smoking history. Pretreatment blood TCR-seq was available for nearly 30 patients, at least one posttreatment blood collection was obtained for 24 patients, and tumor TCR-seq was available for 24 patients. In the same patients, pretreatment tumors underwent whole exome sequencing and RNA sequencing in addition to TCR sequencing. Nine patients achieved durable clinical benefit and some 21 did not. Durable clinical benefit was defined as progression-free survival longer than 6 months, and TCR features were also tested against progression-free and overall survival.

The label giving this sample's time point can be read as: peripheral blood 6 weeks after treatment start. The cohort comprised 29 patients with locally advanced or metastatic urothelial carcinoma treated at Memorial Sloan Kettering on a trial protocol. Peripheral blood mononuclear cells were collected pretreatment and during treatment, with between 1 and 8 total time points obtained per patient. The Qiagen DNeasy Blood extraction kit was used to purify genomic DNA from total PBMCs and from tumor samples. PBMCs were collected pretreatment and during treatment and were isolated and stored as previously described. Broad study findings and their caveats: A pretreatment peripheral blood TCR clonality below the median was linked to improved progression-free and overall survival. At 3 weeks after the start of treatment, tumor-associated TCR clones in peripheral blood had expanded more in patients with durable benefit (n ≈ 24, p = 0.022). Because the sample size was small (n = 29) and many of the analyses were exploratory, the results are meant to be hypothesis-generating.

To estimate absolute template abundance from read counts, synthetic TCR analog templates were spiked into each PCR. Using the immunoSEQ assay, TCRbeta CDR3 regions were amplified from genomic DNA with bias-controlled V and J gene primers. Rearranged TCRbeta segments were sequenced at approximately 20X coverage. The study's processing was this. Clustering was used to correct sequencing errors, and CDR3s were annotated against IMGT so that V, D and J genes could be assigned. Only productive TCRbeta rearrangements were used in downstream analyses, excluding out-of-frame or stop-codon sequences. Clonality was calculated as one minus the Shannon entropy normalized by the log of the number of unique productive sequences. Clones differing between time points or between blood and tumor were identified by Fisher's exact test with Benjamini-Hochberg correction at adjusted p below 0.01. In TCRdb, the immuneACCESS table is reduced to in-frame sequences with V and J assigned. These tables do not hold every clone; where another copy was compared, an unresolved V gene accounts for under half, and the others remain unexplained. The D gene and trimming were derived from the DNA, and the V and J assignments and clone size from that table. This sample lists about 91,000 clones; roughly 85% were detected once. The ten largest clones represent under 9.5% of the sample.

In the germline V gene (reference sequence), CDR1 corresponds to LNHDA and CDR2 to SQIVND. Trimming costs V 5 bases and J 4 bases, and their ends lie 20 bases apart. From cysteine to phenylalanine, the CDR3 is 17 amino acids long. Kept here is only the CDR3 DNA, which spans 51 bases and is read in frame from base 1. The specimen was PBMCs, collected around atezolizumab (anti-PD-L1) treatment. The chain is made from TRBV19 and TRBJ1-4; the D region possibly corresponds to TRBD1 (6 bases align). This clonotype was obtained from a man between 65 and 79 years old with urothelial cancer. The nucleotide sequence reads as follows: TGTGCCAGTAGTCTGCTGGGACAAGGACCTTTTAATGAAAAACTGTTTTTT. Its translation is CASSLLGQGPFNEKLFF.